This T cell receptor beta chain was identified in a study of tumor-infiltrating lymphocytes in primary liver carcinoma. Study as a whole: The study included patients who were men and women aged 30 to 69 years. Whole-study findings and limits: The study found only about 7-24% of top clones in all five tumor regions. Compared with tumor region pairs, tumor-adjacent and tumor-blood pairs overlapped less. A significantly higher top-250-clone fraction was recorded for tumors than for blood (p = 0.039).

TCR beta cDNA was reverse-transcribed from roughly 520 ng of total RNA. The reaction used a constant-region primer and ProtoScript II reverse transcriptase. Researchers made the TCR beta libraries by running three nested multiplex PCR rounds with slightly modified ARM-PCR. The first two PCR rounds used TRBV1-TRBV30 primers with a Cbeta primer, nine to ten cycles each. TCRdb recomputed calls from the multiplex PCR reads with MiXCR, one row per CDR3 protein. The data show approximately 100,000 distinct CDR3 sequences, under 70% seen once. The source material, 20-30 mg of unsorted bulk tissue, was used to co-extract RNA and DNA. With regard to this clonotype: What it recognizes is unknown. An end of the junction differs from the germline gene, which may be a read error.

The CDR3 has 17 residues. Germline V CDR1 and CDR2: MDHEN, SYDVKM. The TCR was taken from a woman aged 60-75 years with primary liver carcinoma and hepatitis B virus infection. The material sequenced was liver tumor tissue from sampling region 2. As for subset: tumor region T2, inferior pole. The rearrangement links TRBV28 to TRBJ1-1; TRBD1 might be the D (5 bases). The CDR3 bases are TGTGCTAGCAGCCGTCGTGTGTGGGATAGGGGTCAGACTGAAGCTTTCTTT. It specifies CASSRRVWDRGQTEAFF.